This T cell receptor (beta chain) derives from a study of shared clonotypes between healthy human individuals. Study at large: Donors were a couple of women and a few men aged 18 to 49. Used for every donor were three CD4 naive, three CD4 memory, two CD8 naive and one CD8 memory plate. Study conclusions and caveats: The donor pool, a small one, limited the genetic and exposure-history diversity represented. Memory subsets had estimated richness that was generally smaller than that of naive subsets.

Worth noting for this clone: Its antigen is unknown.

Assay: immunoSEQ multiplex PCR; the TCRdb copy retains only in-frame clones and omits some. The table lists roughly 2,500,000 clones, under 95% of them singletons, with 0.36% in the top ten. With V trimmed by 5 bases and J by 7 bases, 7 bases remained unmatched. The CDR3 runs 16 residues. Germline-derived CDR1 and CDR2 are PRHDT and FYEKMQ (reference sequence). This chain uses TRBV13 with TRBJ2-1, with 14 nucleotides matching TRBD2. Sequenced sample: naive CD4+ T cells from PBMCs. Subset in this sample: CD45RA+ positively selected. The receptor was derived from a man between 18 and 29 years old in good health. Some clones in this sample may be carry-over from other donors' samples. CDR3 sequence (DNA): TGTGCCAGCAGCGACGGACTAGCGGGAGGATCGAATGAGCAGTTCTTC. Translation: CASSDGLAGGSNEQFF.